The 32 T cell receptor beta chains presented below share a single source sample, sequenced in a study of sequential checkpoint blockade in melanoma (dated by TCRdb to between 2018 and 2021). Libraries were built with the immunoSEQ multiplex PCR assay. Entries here come from immuneACCESS through TCRdb and include only in-frame sequences with V and J called. Some clones fail to appear in such tables; in the studies checked, an unresolved V gene covers under half of the shortfall, and the cause of the remainder is unknown. The sample table holds a few thousand clones, of which 87% were seen once. In total, the top ten clones hold around 10% of the sample. The sample's treatment or condition, from its label and the paper: randomized to nivolumab then ipilimumab (arm A) or the reverse (arm B). The starting material was CD8+ T cells sorted from blood (inferred from file names), obtained from a patient given nivolumab and ipilimumab in sequence. These receptors were collected from a human donor with melanoma.

This clone was picked up a small number of times. The rearrangement links TRBV16 to TRBJ1-5; possible D gene TRBD1, 6 bases. The CDR3 runs to 17 residues. Per the germline V gene, CDR1 is KGHSY and CDR2 is FQNENV. V lost 4 bases and J 6 bases, leaving 22 bases between the germline ends. The CDR3, as DNA: TGTGCCAGCAGCCCAAACGATCGGGGGGGGCCTGTTCAGCCCCAGCATTTT. Translated, it gives CASSPNDRGGPVQPQHF.

The V and J genes are TRBV9 and TRBJ2-7, with 7 bases aligning to TRBD1. V lost 4 bases and J lost 2; bases outside the gene matches: 6. Germline loops: CDR1 SGDLS, CDR2 YYNGEE. This CDR3 spans 14 amino acids. CDR3 in DNA: TGTGCCAGCAGCCCCGAAGGGGGCCCCTACGAGCAGTACTTC. Translation: CASSPEGGPYEQYF.

The CDR3 reads CASSLDPGTGGIYEQYF. The CDR3, as DNA: TGTGCCAGCAGCTTAGACCCTGGGACAGGGGGCATATACGAGCAGTACTTC. V and J are TRBV7-6 and TRBJ2-7; TRBD1 aligns across 12 bases. Germline V lookup: CDR1 SGHVS, CDR2 FNYEAQ. The trim removed 1 base at V and 4 bases at J, leaving 8 bases unmatched. The CDR3 covers 17 residues.

The chain joins TRBV27 to TRBJ1-2; 7 nucleotides line up with TRBD1. Germline V gene data show CDR1 as MNHEY and CDR2 as SMNVEV (reference sequence). V was clipped by 9 bases and J by 1 base; unmatched bases: 5. The CDR3 is 13 amino acids. The CDR3 nucleotides read TGTGCCAGTCGGGACAGCTATAACTATGGCTACACCTTC. This codes for CASRDSYNYGYTF.

This sequence joins TRBV27 and TRBJ2-7, with TRBD2 matching over 10 bases. Per germline, CDR1 MNHEY and CDR2 SMNVEV (reference sequence). The CDR3 loop spans 14 amino acids. The V gene end was trimmed by 6 bases and the J gene end by 1 base; junction bases not matched to a gene: 3. CDR3 region: CASRGLAVSYEQYF. As DNA, the CDR3 is TGTGCCAGCAGAGGACTAGCGGTATCCTACGAGCAGTACTTC.

This sequence joins TRBV5-4 and TRBJ1-1, with D maybe TRBD1 (5 bases). Germline assignment: CDR1 SGHNT and CDR2 YYREEE (reference sequence). The length of the CDR3 is 13 residues. Trimming left V 6 bases short and J 1 base short, with 10 bases between. CDR3 amino acids: CASNFQGNTEAFF. CDR3 in DNA: TGTGCCAGCAACTTTCAGGGGAACACTGAAGCTTTCTTT.

The chain links TRBV19 to TRBJ2-3; 10 bases map to TRBD2. After removal of 4 bases from V and 2 bases from J, the junction contained 6 bases not matched to a gene. There are 16 residues in the CDR3. Germline CDR1 LNHDA, CDR2 SQIVND (reference sequence). CDR3 DNA: TGTGCCAGTAGTACTGGGACTAGCGAGGCCACAGATACGCAGTATTTT. As protein: CASSTGTSEATDTQYF.

This chain links TRBV30 with TRBJ2-5; 13 bases fit TRBD2. The CDR3 sequence is 14 residues long. The J segment lost 7 bases and the V segment lost 4 bases, leaving 6 bases of the junction unmatched. Germline CDR1 reads GTSNPN; CDR2 reads SVGIG (reference sequence). The CDR3 reads CAWTGLAGVGTQYF. The CDR3 coding sequence is TGTGCCTGGACCGGACTAGCGGGAGTGGGGACCCAGTACTTC. The entire variable domain, with the rest obtained from reference TRBV30 and TRBJ2-5, is as follows: SQTIHQWPATLVQPVGSPLSLECTVEGTSNPNLYWYRQAAGRGLQLLFYSVGIGQISSEVPQNLSASRPQDRQFILSSKKLLLSDSGFYLCAWTGLAGVGTQYFGPGTRLLVL.

This clone is a singleton in its sample. This chain joins TRBV5-4 and TRBJ1-1, with D perhaps TRBD1 (6 bases). The V and J ends lost 4 bases and 4 bases respectively, with 11 bases between them. The CDR3 runs to 13 residues. Looked up from germline, CDR1 is SGHNT and CDR2 is YYREEE (reference sequence). CDR3 sequence reads: CASSVQGSTEAFF. CDR3 sequence (DNA): TGTGCCAGCAGCGTACAGGGATCCACTGAAGCTTTCTTT.

V is TRBV10-1 and J is TRBJ2-7; tentatively, D is TRBD1 (5 bases). The CDR3 covers 17 residues. Germline V CDR1 and CDR2: WNHNN, SYGVQD (reference sequence). The germline V and J ends were trimmed by 0 bases and 0 bases, with 15 bases remaining between them. CDR3 in amino acids: CASSESCRQGASYEQYF. The CDR3 DNA reads TGCGCCAGCAGTGAGTCGTGTCGGCAGGGTGCCTCCTACGAGCAGTACTTC.

This clone was recorded once. This chain joins TRBV19 and TRBJ2-1; perhaps TRBD2 as D (5 bases). Per the germline V gene, CDR1 is LNHDA and CDR2 is SQIVND (reference sequence). The CDR3 sequence is 14 residues long. V was trimmed by 9 bases and J by 6 bases, leaving 18 bases between them. CDR3 protein: CASQSGNLVNEQFF. The CDR3 region has the DNA TGTGCCAGCCAGAGCGGTAACCTCGTCAATGAGCAGTTCTTC.

This chain uses TRBV27 with TRBJ2-7; 11 bases line up with TRBD2. Per the germline V gene, CDR1 is MNHEY and CDR2 is SMNVEV (reference sequence). Trimming took 0 bases from V and 6 from J; bases not matched to a gene: 4. The CDR3 loop spans 15 amino acids. CDR3 DNA sequence: TGTGCCAGCAGTTTATCAGTCCTAGCGGGAGGCGAGCAGTACTTC. Translated: CASSLSVLAGGEQYF.

The chain links TRBV2 to TRBJ2-1, with D possibly being TRBD1 (6 bases). The V end was cut by 3 bases, the J end by 0 bases, with 15 bases between. Germline CDR1 SNHLY, CDR2 FYNNEI. This CDR3 has 17 residues. This chain's CDR3 is CASSDQGRGISYNEQFF. The CDR3 nucleotides are TGTGCCAGCAGTGATCAGGGCAGGGGTATCTCCTACAATGAGCAGTTCTTC.

V usage is TRBV18 and J usage is TRBJ2-7, with D maybe TRBD1 (6 bases). Per the germline V gene, CDR1 is KGHSH and CDR2 is LQKENI. Trimming stripped 4 bases from V and 0 bases from J, with 10 bases between. The CDR3 contains 14 residues. This CDR3 is CASSLRTDSYEQYF. The CDR3 region has the DNA TGTGCCAGCTCACTCCGGACAGACTCCTACGAGCAGTACTTC.

The V call is TRBV7-2, the J call TRBJ2-1; TRBD2 agrees at 10 bases. The V and J ends lost 5 bases and 6 bases, in that order; junction bases with no gene match: 7. In germline, CDR1 is SGHTA, CDR2 FQGNSA. The CDR3 contains 15 residues. The CDR3 DNA follows: TGTGCCAGCAGCCCAGGACTAGCGGACCTCAATGAGCAGTTCTTC. This translates into CASSPGLADLNEQFF.

The gene calls are TRBV7-6 and TRBJ2-7, with TRBD1 identical over 7 bases. V lost 1 base to trimming and J lost 3 bases; unmatched junction nucleotides: 3. The germline CDR1 and CDR2 sequences are SGHVS and FNYEAQ. This CDR3 has 14 residues. CDR3 residues: CASSLGDSRYEQYF. DNA of the CDR3: TGTGCCAGCAGCTTAGGGGACAGTCGCTACGAGCAGTACTTC.

The V call is TRBV18, the J call TRBJ2-1, with TRBD2 matching 10 bases. The V gene end was trimmed by 0 bases and the J gene end by 12 bases; junction bases not matched to a gene: 11. CDR3 size: 16 residues. Germline assignment: CDR1 KGHSH and CDR2 LQKENI. The CDR3 spells CASSPPASGSKPRQFF. CDR3 bases: TGTGCCAGCTCACCACCGGCTAGCGGGAGTAAGCCCCGGCAGTTCTTC. The full variable domain, with the rest looked up from reference TRBV18 and TRBJ2-1, is NAGVMQNPRHLVRRRGQEARLRCSPMKGHSHVYWYRQLPEEGLKFMVYLQKENIIDESGMPKERFSAEFPKEGPSILRIQQVVRGDSAAYFCASSPPASGSKPRQFFGPGTRLTVL.

This clone occurred once. The V call is TRBV13, the J call TRBJ2-1, with a tentative D call TRBD1 (5 bases). Looked up from germline, CDR1 is PRHDT and CDR2 is FYEKMQ (reference sequence). CDR3 size: 13 residues. The V and J ends lost 8 bases and 6 bases respectively, with 14 bases between them. The CDR3 DNA follows: TGTGCCAGCGGGGCTAACCCGAGCAATGAGCAGTTCTTC. Translating it yields CASGANPSNEQFF.

This chain links TRBV4-1 with TRBJ1-2; D unresolved. This CDR3 spans 15 amino acids. Trimming removed 1 base from V and 4 bases from J, with 13 bases in between. Germline CDR1 and CDR2: MGHRA and YSYEKL. The CDR3, as DNA: TGCGCCAGCAGCCAAGGTCCGGGTACGGGCTATGGCTACACCTTC. Translation: CASSQGPGTGYGYTF.

The chain is built from TRBV27 and TRBJ2-7; maybe TRBD2 (5 bases). V lost 3 bases to trimming and J lost 2 bases, with 8 bases between them. Per germline, CDR1 MNHEY and CDR2 SMNVEV (reference sequence). The CDR3 extends over 13 amino acids. CDR3 in DNA: TGTGCCAGCAGTTTCAGCGGTCCCTACGAGCAGTACTTC. It yields the protein CASSFSGPYEQYF.

J is TRBJ2-7 and V is TRBV27, with 8 nucleotides matching TRBD2. This CDR3 comprises 13 residues. The V gene's germline CDR1 is MNHEY and CDR2 SMNVEV (reference sequence). J lost 4 bases, V lost 5 bases, and 4 bases had no gene match. The CDR3 sequence is CASSPGRGYEQYF. The CDR3 coding sequence is TGTGCCAGCAGTCCCGGGAGGGGGTACGAGCAGTACTTC.

This clone was observed a single time. V and J are TRBV7-8 and TRBJ1-4; D is ambiguous. Looked up from germline, CDR1 is SGHVS and CDR2 is FQNEAQ. The CDR3 is 15 residues long. The ends were cut back, 2 bases at V and 6 bases at J, with 13 bases in the middle. The CDR3 DNA is TGTGCCAGCAGCTTATTACTCGGTCTGGATGAAAAACTGTTTTTT. This codes for CASSLLLGLDEKLFF.

This clone was seen only once. This chain uses TRBV5-5 with TRBJ1-1, with D possibly being TRBD1 (6 bases). This CDR3 contains 18 residues. The V gene's germline CDR1 is SGHKS and CDR2 YYEKEE (reference sequence). Trimming left V 0 bases short and J 6 bases short, with 24 bases between. CDR3 amino acids: CASSLVVGQGKEAAEAFF. For the CDR3, the DNA is TGTGCCAGCAGCTTGGTTGTCGGGCAGGGGAAGGAAGCGGCTGAAGCTTTCTTT. Full variable domain (remainder filled in from reference TRBV5-5 and TRBJ1-1): DAGVTQSPTHLIKTRGQQVTLRCSPISGHKSVSWYQQVLGQGPQFIFQYYEKEERGRGNFPDRFSARQFPNYSSELNVNALLLGDSALYLCASSLVVGQGKEAAEAFFGQGTRLTVV.

This chain joins TRBV11-2 and TRBJ2-2, with 14 bases that match TRBD2. CDR1 and CDR2 from the germline V gene are SGHAT and FQNNGV. The trim removed 5 bases at V and 5 bases at J, leaving 7 bases unmatched. This CDR3 contains 17 residues. CDR3 in amino acids: CASSPPTSGRVTGELFF. CDR3 coding DNA: TGTGCCAGCAGCCCACCGACTAGCGGGAGGGTTACCGGGGAGCTGTTTTTT. Full variable domain (rest looked up from reference TRBV11-2 and TRBJ2-2): EAGVAQSPRYKIIEKRQSVAFWCNPISGHATLYWYQQILGQGPKLLIQFQNNGVVDDSQLPKDRFSAERLKGVDSTLKIQPAKLEDSAVYLCASSPPTSGRVTGELFFGEGSRLTVL.

The chain has TRBV4-1 and TRBJ2-3, with D uncertain. Trimming shortened V by 0 bases and J by 9 bases, and 7 bases separated the two germline ends. Germline V lookup: CDR1 MGHRA, CDR2 YSYEKL. The CDR3 runs to 12 residues. The CDR3, as DNA: TGCGCCAGCAGCCAAGACTTAGAAACGCAGTATTTT. Its protein product is CASSQDLETQYF.

The chain couples TRBV7-9 to TRBJ2-2; 8 bases are a match to TRBD1. Germline CDR1 reads SEHNR; CDR2 reads FQNEAQ (reference sequence). This CDR3 spans 15 amino acids. V was pared by 5 bases and J by 7 bases, with 9 bases of the junction left unmatched. For the CDR3, the DNA is TGTGCCAGCAGCCGACCGGACAGGGTAGGCGGGGAGCTGTTTTTT. Residues: CASSRPDRVGGELFF.

The chain recombines TRBV19 with TRBJ2-5, with a possible D match to TRBD1 (6 bases). Looked up from germline, CDR1 is LNHDA and CDR2 is SQIVND (reference sequence). This CDR3 spans 13 amino acids. The V gene lost 1 base and the J gene lost 6 bases, with 9 bases spanning the gap. CDR3 nucleotide sequence: TGTGCCAGTAGTATAGCCAGGGGACAGACCCAGTACTTC. Residues: CASSIARGQTQYF.

This chain links TRBV7-9 with TRBJ2-7, with D possibly being TRBD1 (6 bases). V shed 5 bases and J shed 5 bases, with 19 bases lying between them. This CDR3 has 15 residues. The germline V gene has CDR1 SEHNR and CDR2 FQNEAQ (reference sequence). This chain's CDR3 is CASSQGRGRPDEQYF. CDR3 DNA: TGTGCCAGCAGCCAGGGGAGAGGCCGTCCGGACGAGCAGTACTTC.

The chain is built from TRBV7-9 and TRBJ1-1, with D perhaps TRBD1 (6 bases). From germline, CDR1 is SEHNR and CDR2 FQNEAQ (reference sequence). V was clipped by 3 bases and J by 1 base, with 15 bases between them. CDR3 length: 16 residues. DNA for the CDR3: TGTGCCAGCAGCTTTGGCCAGGGGACCCAGAACACTGAAGCTTTCTTT. This sequence encodes CASSFGQGTQNTEAFF.

The gene calls are TRBV15 and TRBJ2-7, with 8 bases matching TRBD1. The CDR3 is made up of 15 amino acids. CDR1 and CDR2 from the germline V gene are LNHNV and YYDKDF (reference sequence). Trimming took 1 base from V and 2 from J; bases not matched to a gene: 4. The CDR3 loop reads CATSRAKGQAYEQYF. The CDR3 DNA reads TGTGCCACCAGCAGAGCGAAGGGACAGGCCTACGAGCAGTACTTC.

The J gene is TRBJ2-7, the V gene TRBV4-1; 10 bases fit TRBD1. Germline values: CDR1 MGHRA, CDR2 YSYEKL. The CDR3 covers 15 residues. Unmatched junction bases numbered 5, after V lost 3 bases and J lost 3 bases. The CDR3 sequence is CASSHRTGGIYEQYF. The CDR3 DNA sequence: TGCGCCAGCAGCCATCGGACAGGGGGAATCTACGAGCAGTACTTC.

This rearrangement joins TRBV6-5 to TRBJ2-7; a possible D gene is TRBD1 (6 bases). Germline V gene sequence: CDR1 MNHEY, CDR2 SVGAGI. The CDR3 length is 13 residues. V lost 4 bases and J lost 4, with 11 bases in between. In nucleotides, the CDR3 is TGTGCCAGCAGTTCAACAGGGATTTACGAGCAGTACTTC. It is translated as CASSSTGIYEQYF.